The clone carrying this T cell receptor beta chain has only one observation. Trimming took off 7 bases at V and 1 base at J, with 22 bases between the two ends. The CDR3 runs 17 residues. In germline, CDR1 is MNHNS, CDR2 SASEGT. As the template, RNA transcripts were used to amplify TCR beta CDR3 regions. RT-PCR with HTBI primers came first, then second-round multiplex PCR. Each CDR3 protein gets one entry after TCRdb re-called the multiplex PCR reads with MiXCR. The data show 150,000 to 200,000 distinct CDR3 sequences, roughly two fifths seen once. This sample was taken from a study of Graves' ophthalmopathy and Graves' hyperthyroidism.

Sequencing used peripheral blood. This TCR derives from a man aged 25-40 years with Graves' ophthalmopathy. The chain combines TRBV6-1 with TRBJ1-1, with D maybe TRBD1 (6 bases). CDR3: CASTTGTTKNGNTEAFF. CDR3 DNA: TGTGCCAGCACCACGGGGACAACCAAAAACGGGAACACTGAAGCTTTCTTT.